Sequencing of this TCR beta chain was carried out in a study of cytomegalovirus exposure and HLA in healthy donors. Study outcomes and limitations: In a later analysis, at a false discovery rate of 0.05, under 20,000 TCR beta sequences were associated with HLA alleles. Looking again later, the authors saw that most CMV-associated TCR beta chains seemed HLA-restricted. Most subjects' HLA-A and HLA-B alleles were reportedly predicted from TCR beta sequences. Links to common viral pathogens appeared, in a later analysis, for several of the most significant clusters.

V lost 6 bases, J lost 1 base, and 8 bases stayed unmatched. The CDR3 has 14 residues. The germline CDR1 and CDR2 sequences are SQVTM and ANQGSEA. In regard to this clone: The antigen remains undetermined.

It was with 60 Vbeta and 13 Jbeta primers that the PCR ran. The method was immunoSEQ multiplex PCR; TCRdb's version includes in-frame clones alone and lacks a portion of them. The sample includes roughly 150,000 clones, 60% to 80% of them seen just once. V is TRBV29-1 and J is TRBJ2-7, with 8 bases identical to TRBD1. The origin of this receptor is a woman in her twenties or thirties in good health and CMV-seronegative. Sequenced: PBMCs. In DNA, the CDR3 is TGCAGCGTCGAAAGGACAGGGAGGTCCTACGAGCAGTACTTC. This encodes CSVERTGRSYEQYF.